A single sample gave rise to the 7 T cell receptor beta chains below, sequenced in a study of T cells in Graves' hyperthyroidism and ophthalmopathy. TCR beta CDR3 region amplification was performed from RNA transcripts. Researchers ran a first-round RT-PCR on the TCR CDR3 using the HTBI primer set. TCRdb fed the multiplex PCR reads into MiXCR, producing one record per CDR3 protein. The table lists under 350,000 distinct CDR3 sequences, over 15% of them singletons. Sequenced input: blood. The origin of the receptors is an older woman with Graves' ophthalmopathy.

This clonotype was recorded many times. V and J are TRBV11-1 and TRBJ2-1; D is ambiguous. Germline V CDR1 and CDR2: SGHAT, FQDESV (reference sequence). V dropped 3 bases and J dropped 0 bases, with 9 bases sitting between them. The CDR3 totals 15 residues. The DNA for the CDR3 is TGTGCCAGCAGCTTCTTAATGAGCTCCTACAATGAGCAGTTCTTC. It translates to CASSFLMSSYNEQFF.

Details on this clonotype: This sequence may be a read error, since a much larger clone differs from it by one base. The chain is built from TRBV20-1 and TRBJ2-5, with D hard to call. Trimming shortened V by 5 bases and J by 6 bases, and 19 bases separated the two germline ends. Germline CDR1 reads DFQATT; CDR2 reads SNEGSKA (reference sequence). The CDR3 length is 14 residues. In DNA form, the CDR3 reads TGCAGTGCTCTCCGATCCTGGAATGAAAAGACCCAGTACTTC. Translation gives CSALRSWNEKTQYF.

This clonotype came up many times. The V and J genes are TRBV4-3 and TRBJ2-5; 7 positions agree with TRBD2. Germline CDR1 LGHNA, CDR2 YSLEER. Trimming took 4 bases from V and 1 from J; bases not matched to a gene: 3. The CDR3 covers 14 residues. The CDR3 region is CASSLTGGQETQYF. The CDR3 nucleotides read TGCGCCAGCAGCCTCACGGGGGGCCAAGAGACCCAGTACTTC.

This clonotype came up many times. The rearrangement links TRBV18 to TRBJ1-2, with a tentative D call TRBD1 (6 bases). Germline lookup yields CDR1 KGHSH and CDR2 LQKENI. This CDR3 contains 15 residues. With 0 bases removed from V and 2 bases from J, the gap between germline ends came to 10 bases. CDR3 amino acids: CASSPPGTPNYGYTF. In DNA, the CDR3 is TGTGCCAGCTCACCACCCGGGACACCGAACTATGGCTACACCTTC. Full variable domain (outside the CDR3, taken from reference TRBV18 and TRBJ1-2): NAGVMQNPRHLVRRRGQEARLRCSPMKGHSHVYWYRQLPEEGLKFMVYLQKENIIDESGMPKERFSAEFPKEGPSILRIQQVVRGDSAAYFCASSPPGTPNYGYTFGSGTRLTVV.

This clonotype was found a few times. The genes are TRBV9 and TRBJ1-2; 8 bases line up with TRBD1. Unmatched junction bases numbered 5, after V lost 0 bases and J lost 4 bases. The CDR3 runs 15 residues. CDR1 and CDR2 (germline): SGDLS, YYNGEE. CDR3 nucleotide sequence: TGTGCCAGCAGCGTAGGAATCGGACAGGGCTATGGCTACACCTTC. This translates into CASSVGIGQGYGYTF.

At least ten counts were recorded for this clonotype. The chain combines TRBV7-9 with TRBJ1-4; tentative D call: TRBD1 (6 bases). This CDR3 contains 13 residues. In germline, CDR1 is SEHNR, CDR2 FQNEAQ (reference sequence). V lost 5 bases and J lost 10, with 14 bases in between. CDR3 in DNA: TGTGCCAGCAGCATCAACCCAGGGGTAAAACTGTTTTTT. Protein sequence: CASSINPGVKLFF.

This rearrangement joins TRBV6-5 to TRBJ2-2; 9 bases align to TRBD1. The junction had 9 bases not matched to a gene; V was cut back by 3 bases and J by 4 bases. Looked up from germline, CDR1 is MNHEY and CDR2 is SVGAGI. The CDR3 loop spans 17 amino acids. The CDR3 loop is CASSYSTGGPGTGELFF. CDR3 nucleotide sequence: TGTGCCAGCAGTTATTCCACAGGGGGCCCTGGCACCGGGGAGCTGTTTTTT.